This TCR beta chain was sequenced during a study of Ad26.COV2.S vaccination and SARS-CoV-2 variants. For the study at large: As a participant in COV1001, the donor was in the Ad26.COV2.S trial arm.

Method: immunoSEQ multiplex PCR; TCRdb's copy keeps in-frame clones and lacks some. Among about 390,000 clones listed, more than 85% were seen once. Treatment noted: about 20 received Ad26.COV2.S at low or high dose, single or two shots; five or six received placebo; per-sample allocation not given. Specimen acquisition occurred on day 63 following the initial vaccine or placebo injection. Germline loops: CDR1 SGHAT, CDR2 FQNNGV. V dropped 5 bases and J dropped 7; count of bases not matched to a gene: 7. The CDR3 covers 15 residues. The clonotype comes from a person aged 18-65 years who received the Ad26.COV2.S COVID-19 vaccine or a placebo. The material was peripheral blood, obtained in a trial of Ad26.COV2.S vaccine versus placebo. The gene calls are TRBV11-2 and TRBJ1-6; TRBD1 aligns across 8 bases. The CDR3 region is CASSLLGQGNSPLHF. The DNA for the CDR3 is TGTGCCAGCAGCCTACTCGGACAGGGCAATTCACCCCTCCACTTT.